This T cell receptor beta chain emerged from a study of early T cells in non-severe SARS-CoV-2 infection. Study summary: From unsorted whole blood, bulk RNA was sequenced, and the chains remained unpaired.

This clonotype was seen only a few times. The antigen is not known. Overall study findings and caveats: Missing private and CD4 specificities, VDJdb matching favored anti-spike CD8 responses.

Unique molecular identifiers were affixed to single, distinct cDNA molecules. TCRdb reanalysed the 5' RACE reads using MiXCR and keeps one entry per CDR3 protein. In the table there are under 70,000 distinct CDR3 sequences, 5.5% to 6.5% of which are singletons. Sequenced input: whole blood. This TCR derives from an adult who was a healthcare worker with PCR-confirmed SARS-CoV-2 infection or an uninfected control (not recorded which).

The CDR3 bases are TGTGCCAGCAGCTTTTCCAGCACAGATACGCAGTATTTT. Its translation: CASSFSSTDTQYF. The J gene is TRBJ2-3, the V gene TRBV7-6, with no clear D. The CDR3 is 13 residues long. The ends were cut back, 3 bases at V and 0 bases at J, with 4 bases in the middle. Germline V gene sequence: CDR1 SGHVS, CDR2 FNYEAQ. Filled out from reference TRBV7-6 and TRBJ2-3, the complete variable domain reads GAGVSQSPRYKVTKRGQDVALRCDPISGHVSLYWYRQALGQGPEFLTYFNYEAQQDKSGLPNDRFSAERPEGSISTLTIQRTEQRDSAMYRCASSFSSTDTQYFGPGTRLTVL.